Listed here are 5 T cell receptor beta chains from one sample, sequenced in a study of T cells in women clearing cervical HPV infection. TCRdb's copy holds only in-frame clones and misses some; the assay was immunoSEQ multiplex PCR. The listing records 15,000 to 20,000 clones. The material sequenced was blood buffy coat. The origin of the receptors is a woman aged 18 to 75 with a cervical HPV16 infection that either progressed to CIN3+ or cleared (not recorded which).

A word on this clone: The CDR3 is cut off 3 residues early in the read; its end comes from the germline J gene. The chain carries TRBV20-1 and TRBJ2-7, with D perhaps being TRBD1 or TRBD2 (7 bases each). The V gene lost 1 base and the J gene lost 6 bases, with 28 bases spanning the gap. The CDR3 totals 18 residues. The germline gives CDR1 DFQATT, CDR2 SNEGSKA (reference sequence). The sequenced CDR3 bases are TGCAGTGCTAGAGCTCAATCCGGGACAGTGGGGAGGGGGCTCGAG. It encodes CSARAQSGTVGRGLE. The entire CDR3 is CSARAQSGTVGRGLEQYF.

Note on this clone: The missing CDR3 end, 3 residues past where the read stops, is filled in from the germline J gene. The J gene is TRBJ2-7, the V gene TRBV19, with D possibly being TRBD2 (6 bases). The CDR3 loop spans 15 amino acids. V lost 1 base and J 3 bases, leaving 13 bases between the germline ends. Germline V gives CDR1 LNHDA, CDR2 SQIVND (reference sequence). Incomplete CDR3 DNA: TGTGCCAGTAGTATAGTGGGGGACTCCCTCTACGAG. Encoded protein: CASSIVGDSLYE. The entire CDR3 protein reads CASSIVGDSLYEQYF.

A note on this clone: Read data end 3 residues before the CDR3 end; the end is taken from the germline J gene. The chain employs TRBV28 and TRBJ1-3, with 7 bases that match TRBD1. The CDR3 runs 15 residues. Germline V gives CDR1 MDHEN, CDR2 SYDVKM. V trimming: 5 bases; J trimming: 7 bases; junction bases outside the gene matches: 11. The CDR3 bases that were read are TGTGCCAGCAGTCTTGGGACAGCTTCTATGAACACC. The encoded protein is CASSLGTASMNT. The entire CDR3 protein reads CASSLGTASMNTIYF.

For this clone: The read ends 3 residues early relative to the CDR3; the germline J gene fills the gap. The chain combines TRBV28 with TRBJ1-6; 11 bases are a match to TRBD1. Trimming removed 6 bases from V and 7 bases from J; junction bases left unmatched: 5. The CDR3 covers 15 residues. Germline CDR1 MDHEN, CDR2 SYDVKM. The DNA read from the CDR3 is TGTGCCAGCAGACCGGACAGGGGGCGAAATTCACCC. It encodes CASRPDRGRNSP. The entire CDR3 protein reads CASRPDRGRNSPLHF.

As concerns this clone: The observed sequence ends 3 residues before the CDR3 terminus, with the missing tail filled in from the germline J gene. V gene TRBV11-2 combines with J gene TRBJ2-2, with a weak D call TRBD2 (5 bases). The CDR3 spans 13 residues. Trimming removed 5 bases at V and 3 bases at J, with 7 bases between. The V gene's germline CDR1 is SGHAT and CDR2 FQNNGV. The CDR3 spells CASSERDTGELFF. The covered CDR3 bases are TGTGCCAGCAGCGAGAGGGACACCGGGGAG.